This paragraph reports one TCR beta chain. This clonotype was seen ten or more times. Its antigen is not yet known. No clone much larger than this one lies a single base away; base qualities are absent. This sample is part of a study of T-cell memory formation after mild COVID-19 (dated by TCRdb to the early 2020s). Background for the entire study: TCR sequence clusters from the two donors were found to be largely donor specific. Two young, previously healthy adult volunteers made up the cohort, one male and one female. T-cell clones expanding and contracting after mild COVID-19 in a couple of donors were tracked by longitudinal TCRalpha and TCRbeta repertoire sequencing.

The CDR3 contains 16 residues, cysteine and phenylalanine counted. Only the CDR3 region is kept as DNA, spanning 48 bases read in frame from base 1. Ends trimmed: V by 5 bases, J by 5 bases; bases unmatched to a gene: 7. Looking up the germline V gene yields CDR1 SGHTA and CDR2 FQGNSA. The sequencing machine was an Illumina NovaSeq 6000. TCRalpha and TCRbeta cDNA libraries were constructed by 5'RACE with constant-segment primers, with sample barcodes and unique molecular identifiers being introduced. RNA was extracted from every sample with Trizol reagent. The libraries were amplified in two PCR steps, and the second step added a second sample barcode and Illumina TruSeq adapters. The libraries were sequenced on an Illumina NovaSeq using 2 x 150 bp paired-end reads. As for the authors' bioinformatics: With migec v1.2.7, reads were demultiplexed and then collapsed into UMI-guided consensus sequences. Using mixcr v2.1.11, UMI consensuses were aligned to TRA and TRB V and J templates and then assembled into clonotypes. Expanded or contracted clonotypes were those called significant by both edgeR and NoisET, with noise models trained on biological replicates. For edgeR calls, the cutoffs were a false discovery rate-adjusted p below 0.01 and a log2 fold-change threshold of 1. As an exploratory analysis of dynamics, max-normalized trajectories of the 1000 most abundant clonotypes were examined by PCA with hierarchical clustering. Separately sequenced CD4+ and CD8+ repertoires were used to assign the CD4 or CD8 phenotype of responding clones. Starting from the raw public reads, TCRdb applied fastp trimming at Q25, assembled clones with MiXCR and retained in-frame beta chains. Records with the same CDR3 protein are collapsed into one entry carrying the most frequent genes and DNA. The V and J calls reflect TCRdb's pipeline rather than the authors' work. This sample has fewer than 400,000 distinct CDR3 sequences in its table, and approximately 12% of those were observed once. The top ten clones comprise about a fifth of the sample.

What the research found in general, with its limitations: Only a couple of mild cases were covered by the study, and larger cohorts that include severe cases with pre-infection samples were considered necessary. Clones contracting from day 15 to 85 had balanced CD4/CD8 phenotypes, while a second wave expanding from day 15 to 37 was biased towards CD4+. Contracting CD4+ clones appeared mostly in the CM and EM memory subsets, whereas CD8+ clones were enriched in EMRA. Some responding clones were detected in pre-infection memory, suggesting pre-existing cross-reactive memory T cells joined the SARS-CoV-2 response. The second-wave clones that peaked on day 37 were not confirmed to be SARS-CoV-2 specific.

PBMCs were isolated by Ficoll-Paque density gradient centrifugation. This receptor chain uses TRBV7-2 and TRBJ1-6, and 9 bases in between align with TRBD1. The TCR was taken from a man younger than 35 who had mild COVID-19 (a few samples of this study predate the infection). The sample titles of this study are shuffled in the database, so cell type and time point are left out; the donor was told from shared clones. Sequenced: PBMCs or a T cell subset sorted from them (not recorded which). CDR3 reads: CASSPPGTGNNSPLHF. The DNA sequence is as follows: TGTGCCAGCAGCCCTCCCGGGACAGGGAATAATTCACCCCTCCACTTT.